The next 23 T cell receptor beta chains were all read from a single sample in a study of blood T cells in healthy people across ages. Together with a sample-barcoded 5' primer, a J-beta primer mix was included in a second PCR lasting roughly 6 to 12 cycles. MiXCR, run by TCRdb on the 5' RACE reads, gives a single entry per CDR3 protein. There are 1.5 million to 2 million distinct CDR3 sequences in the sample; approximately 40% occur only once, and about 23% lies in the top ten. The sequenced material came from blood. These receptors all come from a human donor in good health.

Written as DNA, the CDR3 is TGCAGCGTTGGTAAAGGGGGCCGGGATGAGCAGTTCTTC. It encodes CSVGKGGRDEQFF. The V gene is TRBV29-1, the J gene TRBJ2-1; 7 bases map to TRBD1. The V gene end was trimmed by 4 bases and the J gene end by 8 bases; junction bases not matched to a gene: 8. Germline V lookup: CDR1 SQVTM, CDR2 ANQGSEA. The CDR3 length is 13 residues.

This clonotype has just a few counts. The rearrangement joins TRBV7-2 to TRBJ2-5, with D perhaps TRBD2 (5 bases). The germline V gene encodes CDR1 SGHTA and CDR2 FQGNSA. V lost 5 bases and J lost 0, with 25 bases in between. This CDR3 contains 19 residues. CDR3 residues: CASSTKPPGALAYQETQYF. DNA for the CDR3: TGTGCCAGCAGCACTAAGCCCCCTGGAGCTTTAGCGTACCAAGAGACCCAGTACTTC.

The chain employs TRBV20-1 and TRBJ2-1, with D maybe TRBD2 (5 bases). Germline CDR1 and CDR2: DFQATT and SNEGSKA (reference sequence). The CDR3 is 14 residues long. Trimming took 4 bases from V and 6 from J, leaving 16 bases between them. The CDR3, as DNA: TGCAGTGCTATGACCCCAAGCGGCGGCAATGAGCAGTTCTTC. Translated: CSAMTPSGGNEQFF.

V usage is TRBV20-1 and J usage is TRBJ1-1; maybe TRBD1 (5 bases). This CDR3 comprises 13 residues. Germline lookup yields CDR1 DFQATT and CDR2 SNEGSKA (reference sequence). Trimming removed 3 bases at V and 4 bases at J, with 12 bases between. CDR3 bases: TGCAGTGCTAGTGGGCGGGGGACCACTGAAGCTTTCTTT. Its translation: CSASGRGTTEAFF.

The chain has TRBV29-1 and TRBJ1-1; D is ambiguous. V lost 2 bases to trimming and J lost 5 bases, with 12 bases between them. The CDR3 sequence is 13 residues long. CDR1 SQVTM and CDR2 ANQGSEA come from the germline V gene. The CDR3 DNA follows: TGCAGCGTTGAAACCTCTGGGGTTACTGAAGCTTTCTTT. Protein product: CSVETSGVTEAFF.

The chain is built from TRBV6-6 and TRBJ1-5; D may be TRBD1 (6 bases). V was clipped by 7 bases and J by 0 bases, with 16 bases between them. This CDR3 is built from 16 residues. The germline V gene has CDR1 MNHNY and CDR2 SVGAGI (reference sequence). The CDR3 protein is CASTSRGPGSNQPQHF. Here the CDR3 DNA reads TGTGCCAGCACCAGCAGGGGCCCGGGTAGCAATCAGCCCCAGCATTTT.

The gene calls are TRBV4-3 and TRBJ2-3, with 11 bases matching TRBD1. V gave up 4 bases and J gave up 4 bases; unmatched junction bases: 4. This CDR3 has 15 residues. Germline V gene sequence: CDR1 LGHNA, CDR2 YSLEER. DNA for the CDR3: TGCGCCAGCAGCCCCCAGGGACAGGGGGCAGATACGCAGTATTTT. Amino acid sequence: CASSPQGQGADTQYF.

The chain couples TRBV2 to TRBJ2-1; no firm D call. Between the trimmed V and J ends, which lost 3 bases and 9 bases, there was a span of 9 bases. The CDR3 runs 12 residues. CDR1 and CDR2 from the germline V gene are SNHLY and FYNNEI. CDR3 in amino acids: CASSEPNGEQFF. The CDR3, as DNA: TGTGCCAGCAGTGAGCCCAACGGTGAGCAGTTCTTC.

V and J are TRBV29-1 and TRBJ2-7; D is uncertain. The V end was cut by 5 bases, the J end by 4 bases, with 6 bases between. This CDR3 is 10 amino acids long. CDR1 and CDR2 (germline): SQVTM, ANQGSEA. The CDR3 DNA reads TGCAGCGTTATACGGTACGAGCAGTACTTC. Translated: CSVIRYEQYF.

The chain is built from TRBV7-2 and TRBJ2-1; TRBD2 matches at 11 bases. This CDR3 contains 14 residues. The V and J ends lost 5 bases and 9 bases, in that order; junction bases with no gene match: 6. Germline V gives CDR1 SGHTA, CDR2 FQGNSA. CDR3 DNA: TGTGCCAGCAGCCCCCACCTAGCGGGGGGTGAGCAGTTCTTC. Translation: CASSPHLAGGEQFF.

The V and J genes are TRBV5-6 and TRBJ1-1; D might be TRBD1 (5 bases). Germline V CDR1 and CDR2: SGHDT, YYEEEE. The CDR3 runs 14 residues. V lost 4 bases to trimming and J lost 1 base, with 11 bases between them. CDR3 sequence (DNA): TGTGCCAGCAGCATGGGACTCAAGAACACTGAAGCTTTCTTT. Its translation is CASSMGLKNTEAFF.

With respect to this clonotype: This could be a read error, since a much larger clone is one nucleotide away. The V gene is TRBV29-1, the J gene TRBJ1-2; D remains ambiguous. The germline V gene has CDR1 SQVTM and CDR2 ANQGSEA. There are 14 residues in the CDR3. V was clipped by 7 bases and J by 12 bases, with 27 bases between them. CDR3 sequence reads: CSAESVGIGEGHTF. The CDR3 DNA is TGCAGCGCCGAATCCGTGGGGATCGGGGAGGGCCACACCTTC. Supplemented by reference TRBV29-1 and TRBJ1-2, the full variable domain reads SAVISQKPSRDICQRGTSLTIQCQVDSQVTMMFWYRQQPGQSLTLIATANQGSEATYESGFVIDKFPISRPNLTFSTLTVSNMSPEDSSIYLCSAESVGIGEGHTFGSGTRLTVV.

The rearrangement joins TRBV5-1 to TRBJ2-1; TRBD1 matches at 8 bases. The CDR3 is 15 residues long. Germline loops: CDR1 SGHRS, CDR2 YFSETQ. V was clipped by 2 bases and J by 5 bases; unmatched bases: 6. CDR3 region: CASSFGQGRHNEQFF. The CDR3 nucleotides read TGCGCCAGCAGCTTCGGACAGGGCAGGCACAATGAGCAGTTCTTC.

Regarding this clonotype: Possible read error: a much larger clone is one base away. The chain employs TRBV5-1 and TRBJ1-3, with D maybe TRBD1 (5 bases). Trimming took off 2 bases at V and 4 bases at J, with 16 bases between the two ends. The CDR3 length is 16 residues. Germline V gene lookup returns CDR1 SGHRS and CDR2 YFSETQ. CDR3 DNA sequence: TGCGCCAGCAGCTTAGCAGGGTTTCAAGGCGGAAACACCATATATTTT. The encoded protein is CASSLAGFQGGNTIYF. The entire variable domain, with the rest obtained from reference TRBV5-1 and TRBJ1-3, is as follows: KAGVTQTPRYLIKTRGQQVTLSCSPISGHRSVSWYQQTPGQGLQFLFEYFSETQRNKGNFPGRFSGRQFSNSRSEMNVSTLELGDSALYLCASSLAGFQGGNTIYFGEGSWLTVV.

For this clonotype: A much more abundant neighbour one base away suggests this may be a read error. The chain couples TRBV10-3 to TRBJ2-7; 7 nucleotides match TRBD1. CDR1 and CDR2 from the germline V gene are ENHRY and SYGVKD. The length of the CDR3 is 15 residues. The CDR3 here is CAISGDRGYSYGQYF. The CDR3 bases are TGTGCCATCAGTGGGGACAGAGGATATTCCTACGGGCAGTACTTC.

Here the CDR3 reads CSATTRDSLYEQYF. The DNA for the CDR3 is TGCAGTGCTACCACACGGGACAGCCTTTACGAGCAGTACTTC. This chain links TRBV20-1 with TRBJ2-7; 7 positions agree with TRBD1. CDR3 size: 14 residues. Trimming removed 4 bases from V and 4 bases from J; junction bases left unmatched: 10. Germline V gene data show CDR1 as DFQATT and CDR2 as SNEGSKA (reference sequence).

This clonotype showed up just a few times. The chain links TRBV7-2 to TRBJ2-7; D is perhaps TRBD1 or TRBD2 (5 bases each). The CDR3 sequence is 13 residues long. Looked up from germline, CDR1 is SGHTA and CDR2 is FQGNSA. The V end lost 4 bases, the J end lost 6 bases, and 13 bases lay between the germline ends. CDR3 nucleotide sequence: TGTGCCAGCAGCTCAACCGGGACCCTCGAGCAGTACTTC. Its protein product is CASSSTGTLEQYF.

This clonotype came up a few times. The chain's CDR3 is CASSFGFDFTYEQYF. In DNA form, the CDR3 reads TGTGCCAGCAGCTTTGGGTTCGACTTTACCTACGAGCAGTACTTC. The chain recombines TRBV5-8 with TRBJ2-7; D remains ambiguous. CDR1 and CDR2 from the germline V gene are SGHTS and YDEGEE. V was shortened by 2 bases and J by 2 bases, with 14 bases between the two germline ends. The CDR3 has 15 residues.

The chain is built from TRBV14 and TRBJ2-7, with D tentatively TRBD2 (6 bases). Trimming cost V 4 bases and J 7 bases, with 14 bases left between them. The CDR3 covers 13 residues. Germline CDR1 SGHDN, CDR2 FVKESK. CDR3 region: CASSPRARGEQYF. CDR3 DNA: TGTGCCAGCAGCCCCCGGGCGCGGGGAGAGCAGTACTTC.

CDR3 in amino acids: CSARETAGTQYF. The CDR3 DNA is TGCAGTGCTAGGGAGACAGCTGGGACCCAGTACTTC. V usage is TRBV20-1 and J usage is TRBJ2-7; maybe TRBD1 (5 bases). The J call is in doubt because the DNA end fits TRBJ2-5 better. CDR1 and CDR2 (germline): DFQATT, SNEGSKA (reference sequence). This CDR3 contains 12 residues.

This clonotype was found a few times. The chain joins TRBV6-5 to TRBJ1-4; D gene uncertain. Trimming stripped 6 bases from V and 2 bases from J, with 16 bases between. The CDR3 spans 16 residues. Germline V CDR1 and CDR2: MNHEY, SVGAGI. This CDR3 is CASSSNIGFTNEKLFF. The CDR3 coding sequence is TGTGCCAGCAGCTCGAACATAGGGTTCACTAATGAAAAACTGTTTTTT.

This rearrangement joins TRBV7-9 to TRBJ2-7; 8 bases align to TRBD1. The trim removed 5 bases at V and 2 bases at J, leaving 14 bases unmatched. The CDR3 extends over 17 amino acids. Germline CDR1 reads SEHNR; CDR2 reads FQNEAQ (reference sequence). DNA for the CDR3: TGTGCCAGCAGCGTCCTACCGGGACAGGTGACCCCCTACGAGCAGTACTTC. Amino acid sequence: CASSVLPGQVTPYEQYF.

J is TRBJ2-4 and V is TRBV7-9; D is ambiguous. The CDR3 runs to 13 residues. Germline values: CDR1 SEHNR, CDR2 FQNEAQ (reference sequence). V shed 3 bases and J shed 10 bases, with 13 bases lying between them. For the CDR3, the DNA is TGTGCCAGCAGCTTCGACCCTTCTCTAATTCAGTACTTC. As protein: CASSFDPSLIQYF.